These 6 T cell receptor beta chains were sequenced from one sample in a study of shared T cell receptors in the human thymus. Method: immunoSEQ multiplex PCR; TCRdb's copy keeps in-frame clones and lacks some. The table lists under 450,000 clones, more than 85% of them singletons. Sequenced sample: thymocytes. The receptors originated from a human donor.

This clone is a singleton in its sample. The V call is TRBV2, the J call TRBJ2-3; perhaps TRBD2 as D (6 bases). The CDR3 totals 14 residues. Germline values: CDR1 SNHLY, CDR2 FYNNEI. Trimming cost V 8 bases and J 1 base, with 13 bases left between them. CDR3 in DNA: TGTGCCAGCCGACCCGGGACTTGCACAGATACGCAGTATTTT. As protein: CASRPGTCTDTQYF.

The CDR3 here is CASSPWDNRRGAFF. The CDR3 DNA reads TGTGCCAGCAGTCCATGGGACAACCGGAGGGGAGCTTTCTTT. This chain links TRBV28 with TRBJ1-1; maybe TRBD1 (6 bases). The germline V and J ends were trimmed by 5 bases and 10 bases, with 20 bases remaining between them. This CDR3 has 14 amino acids. From germline, CDR1 is MDHEN and CDR2 SYDVKM.

The V gene is TRBV30, the J gene TRBJ2-1, with 12 bases aligning to TRBD1. The V and J ends lost 4 bases and 1 base, in that order; junction bases with no gene match: 11. This CDR3 has 18 amino acids. The V gene's germline CDR1 is GTSNPN and CDR2 SVGIG (reference sequence). The CDR3 nucleotides read TGTGCCTGGATGGACCGGGACAGGGGGCGCCGGTCCTACAATGAGCAGTTCTTC. Encoded protein: CAWMDRDRGRRSYNEQFF.

The rearrangement links TRBV2 to TRBJ1-2; 7 nucleotides line up with TRBD1. Looked up from germline, CDR1 is SNHLY and CDR2 is FYNNEI. V was pared by 4 bases and J by 4 bases, with 9 bases of the junction left unmatched. The CDR3 covers 15 residues. The CDR3 nucleotides are TGTGCCAGCAGTGGCCTCCGGGACAGATTCTATGGCTACACCTTC. Translated: CASSGLRDRFYGYTF.

The V and J genes are TRBV19 and TRBJ2-3; 11 bases are shared with TRBD2. This CDR3 spans 16 amino acids. The junction had 8 bases not matched to a gene; V was cut back by 5 bases and J by 4 bases. The V gene's germline CDR1 is LNHDA and CDR2 SQIVND (reference sequence). CDR3 in amino acids: CASSLRTSGYSDTQYF. CDR3 DNA: TGTGCCAGTAGTCTACGGACTAGCGGGTACTCAGATACGCAGTATTTT.

The chain employs TRBV11-2 and TRBJ2-3; 11 bases align to TRBD2. The CDR3 totals 19 residues. Germline V gene lookup returns CDR1 SGHAT and CDR2 FQNNGV. V shed 5 bases, J shed 3 bases, and the junction held 16 bases outside the gene matches. CDR3 region: CASSRGRLAGGGWTDTQYF. CDR3 bases: TGTGCCAGCAGCAGAGGGAGGCTAGCGGGAGGCGGCTGGACAGATACGCAGTATTTT. The full variable domain, in which reference TRBV11-2 and TRBJ2-3 provide the parts outside the CDR3, is EAGVAQSPRYKIIEKRQSVAFWCNPISGHATLYWYQQILGQGPKLLIQFQNNGVVDDSQLPKDRFSAERLKGVDSTLKIQPAKLEDSAVYLCASSRGRLAGGGWTDTQYFGPGTRLTVL.